Below, one T cell receptor (beta chain) is given with its context. What it binds is unknown. These data are taken from a study of T cells expressing NK-cell markers. The wider study: Of eight sequenced donors, seven were HCMV-seropositive and one HCMV-seronegative. Study-wide points: In 5 or 6 donors, dominant NKG2C+ clonotypes were about 1.0-7.0% of CD8+ T cells.

TCR beta cDNA was generated via 5'RACE template switching incorporating UMIs. One entry per CDR3 protein, without DNA, is what TCRdb gives after re-calling the 5' RACE reads. This sample's clone table lists under 500,000 distinct CDR3 sequences. Germline V gene sequence: CDR1 SQVTM, CDR2 ANQGSEA. The CDR3 loop spans 12 amino acids. This clonotype originated in a woman aged 18 to 75 in good health. Material for sequencing was blood T cells: a sorted CD56 or NKG2C T cell subset, CD4+ or CD8+ T cells, or bulk PBMC T cells (not recorded which). The chain links TRBV29-1 to TRBJ2-7. CDR3 region: CSATSAPYEQYF.